This T cell receptor beta chain was captured by sequencing in a study of cytomegalovirus exposure and HLA in healthy donors. Turning to the study itself: Early release data held about 85 million unique TCRs from HLA-typed donors. Study-level points and caveats: Rarity characterized most TCR sequences, yet some public TCRs appeared in many donors. Within the data, a cluster of highly shared sequence variants was likely a sequencing artifact.

The PCR had 60 Vbeta and 13 Jbeta primers. Only in-frame clones appear in the TCRdb table, and some are missing; sequencing was by immunoSEQ multiplex PCR. The sample lists 120,000 or so clones; roughly four fifths were seen once. Germline V gives CDR1 KGHSH, CDR2 LQKENI. The CDR3 has 16 residues. V lost 3 bases and J lost 1; bases outside the gene matches: 7. As concerns this clone: Its antigen is as yet unknown.

Donors had nominal health at sampling but likely had unrecorded immune exposures. This clonotype was obtained from a woman between 18 and 29 years old in good health and CMV-seronegative. Sample: PBMCs. The J gene is TRBJ2-7, the V gene TRBV18; TRBD1 matches at 9 bases. In DNA, the CDR3 is TGTGCCAGCTCACCGACCAGACAGGGGGGTTCCTACGAGCAGTACTTC. Translated: CASSPTRQGGSYEQYF. The full variable domain, with the rest looked up from reference TRBV18 and TRBJ2-7, is NAGVMQNPRHLVRRRGQEARLRCSPMKGHSHVYWYRQLPEEGLKFMVYLQKENIIDESGMPKERFSAEFPKEGPSILRIQQVVRGDSAAYFCASSPTRQGGSYEQYFGPGTRLTVT.